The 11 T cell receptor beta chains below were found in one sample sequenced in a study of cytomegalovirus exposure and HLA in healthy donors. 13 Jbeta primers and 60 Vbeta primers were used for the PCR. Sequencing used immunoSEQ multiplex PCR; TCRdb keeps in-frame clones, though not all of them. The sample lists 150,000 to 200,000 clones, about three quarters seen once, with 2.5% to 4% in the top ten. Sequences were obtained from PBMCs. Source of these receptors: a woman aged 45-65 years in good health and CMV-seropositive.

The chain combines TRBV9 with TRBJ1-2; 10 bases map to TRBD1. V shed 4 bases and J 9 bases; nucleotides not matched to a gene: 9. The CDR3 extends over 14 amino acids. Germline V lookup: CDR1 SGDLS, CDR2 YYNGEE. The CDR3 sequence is CASSSPTGGERYTF. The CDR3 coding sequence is TGTGCCAGCAGCTCCCCGACAGGGGGCGAGCGCTACACCTTC.

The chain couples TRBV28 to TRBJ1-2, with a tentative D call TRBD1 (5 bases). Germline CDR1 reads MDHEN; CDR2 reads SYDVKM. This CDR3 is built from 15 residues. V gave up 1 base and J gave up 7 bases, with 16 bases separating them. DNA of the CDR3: TGTGCCAGCAGTTTATTAGGGACTCACGGGAGTGGCTACACCTTC. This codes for CASSLLGTHGSGYTF.

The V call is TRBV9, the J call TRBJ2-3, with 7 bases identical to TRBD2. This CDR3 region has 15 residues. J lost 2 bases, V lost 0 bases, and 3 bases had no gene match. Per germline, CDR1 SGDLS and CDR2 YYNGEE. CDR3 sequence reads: CASSVGLADTDTQYF. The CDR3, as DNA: TGTGCCAGCAGCGTAGGCCTAGCGGACACAGATACGCAGTATTTT.

CDR3 coding DNA: TGTGCCAGCAAAGCGGCAGTCGGGTTTTCCAATGAGCAGTTCTTC. Encoded protein: CASKAAVGFSNEQFF. The V call is TRBV6-5, the J call TRBJ2-1; the D gene is possibly TRBD2 (5 bases). The CDR3 runs 15 residues. V was clipped by 7 bases and J by 6 bases, with 19 bases between them. Germline loops: CDR1 MNHEY, CDR2 SVGAGI.

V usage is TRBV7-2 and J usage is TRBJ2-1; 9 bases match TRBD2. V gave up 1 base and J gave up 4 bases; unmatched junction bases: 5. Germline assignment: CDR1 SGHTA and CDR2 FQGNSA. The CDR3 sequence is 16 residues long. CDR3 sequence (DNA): TGTGCCAGCAGCTTAGATTTTAGCGGGGGTTACAATGAGCAGTTCTTC. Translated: CASSLDFSGGYNEQFF.

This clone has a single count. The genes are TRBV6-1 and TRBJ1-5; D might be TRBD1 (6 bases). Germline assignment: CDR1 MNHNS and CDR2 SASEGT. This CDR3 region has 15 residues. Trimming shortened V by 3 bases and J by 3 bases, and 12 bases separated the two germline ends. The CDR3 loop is CASSDNRAFNQPQHF. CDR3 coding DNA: TGTGCCAGCAGTGATAACAGGGCTTTCAATCAGCCCCAGCATTTT.

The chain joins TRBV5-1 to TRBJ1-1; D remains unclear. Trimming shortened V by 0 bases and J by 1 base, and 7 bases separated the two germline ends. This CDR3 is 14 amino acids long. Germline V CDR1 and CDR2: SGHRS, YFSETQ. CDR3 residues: CASSLDLGNTEAFF. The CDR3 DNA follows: TGCGCCAGCAGCTTGGATCTAGGGAACACTGAAGCTTTCTTT.

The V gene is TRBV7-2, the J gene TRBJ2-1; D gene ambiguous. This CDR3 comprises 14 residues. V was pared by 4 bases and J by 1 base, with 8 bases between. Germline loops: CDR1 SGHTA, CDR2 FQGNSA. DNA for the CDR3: TGTGCCAGCAGCTCACAGCCATCCTACAATGAGCAGTTCTTC. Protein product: CASSSQPSYNEQFF. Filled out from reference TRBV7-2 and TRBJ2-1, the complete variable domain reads GAGVSQSPSNKVTEKGKDVELRCDPISGHTALYWYRQSLGQGLEFLIYFQGNSAPDKSGLPSDRFSAERTGGSVSTLTIQRTQQEDSAVYLCASSSQPSYNEQFFGPGTRLTVL.

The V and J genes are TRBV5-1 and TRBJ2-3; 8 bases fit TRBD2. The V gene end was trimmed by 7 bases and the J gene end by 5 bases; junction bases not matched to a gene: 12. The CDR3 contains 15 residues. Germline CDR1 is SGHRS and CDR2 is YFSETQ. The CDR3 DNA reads TGCGCCAGCGGGCAAACGGGAGGGCGGGGAGATACGCAGTATTTT. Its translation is CASGQTGGRGDTQYF.

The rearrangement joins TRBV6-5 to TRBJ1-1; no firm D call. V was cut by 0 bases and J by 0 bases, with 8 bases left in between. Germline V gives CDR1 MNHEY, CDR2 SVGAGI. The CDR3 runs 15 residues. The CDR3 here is CASSYSRQLNTEAFF. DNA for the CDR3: TGTGCCAGCAGTTACTCGAGGCAGCTGAACACTGAAGCTTTCTTT.

The CDR3 nucleotides are TGCGCCAGCAGCTTGACAGGGGGCGGCAATCAGCCCCAGCATTTT. It yields the protein CASSLTGGGNQPQHF. This chain joins TRBV5-1 and TRBJ1-5; 9 nucleotides align to TRBD1. The CDR3 contains 15 residues. Germline V gene data show CDR1 as SGHRS and CDR2 as YFSETQ. The junction had 1 base not matched to a gene; V was cut back by 1 base and J by 2 bases.